The rows below give T cell receptor beta chains drawn from one sample of a study of cytotoxic CD8 clonotypes in ibrutinib-treated CLL. Only in-frame clones appear in the TCRdb table, and some are missing; sequencing was by immunoSEQ multiplex PCR. The sample shows about 76,000 clones, about 86% of them seen only once. Sample: PBMCs, taken before ibrutinib treatment. These receptors originate from a human donor with chronic lymphocytic leukemia. Both conserved end residues are part of each CDR3. The order of the fields is clone size, D gene, J gene, V gene, CDR3 protein, CDR3 DNA. The D gene is left open where the match is weak. The size of a clone is reported for some rows only, either as once, few or many, or as a class for expanded clones.

. | . | TRBJ1-3 | TRBV6-5 | CASSYSGDLGTIYF | TGTGCCAGCAGTTACTCGGGCGATCTGGGGACCATATATTTT
. | . | TRBJ1-1 | TRBV20-1 | CSASWGTEAFF | TGCAGTGCTAGCTGGGGTACTGAAGCTTTCTTT
. | . | TRBJ2-3 | TRBV7-6 | CASSPGQDTQYF | TGTGCCAGCAGCCCTGGCCAAGATACGCAGTATTTT
. | . | TRBJ1-5 | TRBV19 | CASSRNRDTNQPQHF | TGTGCCAGTAGTAGAAACAGGGATACGAATCAGCCCCAGCATTTT
many | . | TRBJ1-5 | TRBV5-5 | CASSLGSNQPQHF | TGTGCCAGCAGCTTGGGCAGCAATCAGCCCCAGCATTTT
once | . | TRBJ1-1 | TRBV9 | CASRSNRDGNTEAFF | TGTGCCAGCAGATCCAACCGGGACGGTAACACTGAAGCTTTCTTT
. | . | TRBJ1-4 | TRBV27 | CASRGAGGNSNEKLFF | TGTGCCAGCAGAGGGGCTGGGGGAAACTCTAATGAAAAACTGTTTTTT
. | . | TRBJ1-3 | TRBV10-2 | CASSESWGSSGNTIYF | TGCGCCAGCAGTGAGTCCTGGGGAAGCTCTGGAAACACCATATATTTT
. | . | TRBJ1-5 | TRBV2 | CASRPNSNQPQHF | TGTGCCAGCAGACCAAATAGCAATCAGCCCCAGCATTTT
once | . | TRBJ2-1 | TRBV20-1 | CSASAGNEQFF | TGCAGTGCTAGTGCGGGAAATGAGCAGTTCTTC
. | . | TRBJ1-2 | TRBV4-3 | CASSQDWGQPNYGYTF | TGCGCCAGCAGCCAAGATTGGGGGCAGCCTAACTATGGCTACACCTTC
few | TRBD2 | TRBJ2-1 | TRBV11-2 | CASSHIRSGRTNEQFF | TGTGCCAGCAGCCACATCCGCAGCGGGAGGACCAATGAGCAGTTCTTC
few | . | TRBJ1-1 | TRBV5-1 | CASSRDFGNTEAFF | TGCGCCAGCAGCCGGGACTTTGGGAACACTGAAGCTTTCTTT
. | . | TRBJ1-2 | TRBV28 | CASSFPRRGLDYGYTF | TGTGCCAGCAGTTTCCCTAGGAGGGGGTTAGACTATGGCTACACCTTC
. | . | TRBJ1-3 | TRBV5-1 | CASSLVSGRATGNTIYF | TGCGCCAGCAGCTTGGTCTCCGGCAGGGCGACTGGAAACACCATATATTTT
. | TRBD1 | TRBJ2-1 | TRBV19 | CASSPNRDRGFRYNEQFF | TGTGCCAGTAGTCCAAACCGGGACAGGGGTTTTCGTTACAATGAGCAGTTCTTC
many | . | TRBJ1-1 | TRBV7-3 | CASSEKPGQGTEAFF | TGTGCCAGCAGCGAAAAGCCGGGGCAGGGCACTGAAGCTTTCTTT
. | TRBD1 | TRBJ1-2 | TRBV6-6 | CASSYSIGTVNYGYTF | TGTGCCAGCAGTTACTCGATTGGGACAGTTAACTATGGCTACACCTTC
. | TRBD2 | TRBJ2-3 | TRBV5-4 | CASSLAGGGTDTQYF | TGTGCCAGCAGCTTAGCGGGAGGGGGGACAGATACGCAGTATTTT
. | . | TRBJ1-4 | TRBV5-1 | CASSLSGSEDEKLFF | TGCGCCAGCAGCTTGAGCGGTTCTGAGGATGAAAAACTGTTTTTT
. | TRBD2 | TRBJ2-7 | TRBV6-6 | CASSYSGTSSHEQYF | TGTGCCAGCAGTTACTCGGGGACTAGTAGCCACGAGCAGTACTTC
few | . | TRBJ2-5 | TRBV5-1 | CASSTGGRVQETQYF | TGCGCCAGCAGCACTGGAGGACGGGTACAAGAGACCCAGTACTTC
. | . | TRBJ2-3 | TRBV7-3 | CASSLWDTDTQYF | TGTGCCAGCAGCTTATGGGACACAGATACGCAGTATTTT
. | . | TRBJ1-5 | TRBV18 | CASSPSRTYSNQPQHF | TGTGCCAGCTCACCTAGTCGGACCTATAGCAATCAGCCCCAGCATTTT
. | . | TRBJ1-1 | TRBV6-5 | CASSYSRDTEAFF | TGTGCCAGCAGTTACTCCCGGGACACTGAAGCTTTCTTT
. | . | TRBJ2-7 | TRBV19 | CASSISSRGNEQYF | TGTGCCAGTAGTATTTCGTCCAGGGGAAACGAGCAGTACTTC